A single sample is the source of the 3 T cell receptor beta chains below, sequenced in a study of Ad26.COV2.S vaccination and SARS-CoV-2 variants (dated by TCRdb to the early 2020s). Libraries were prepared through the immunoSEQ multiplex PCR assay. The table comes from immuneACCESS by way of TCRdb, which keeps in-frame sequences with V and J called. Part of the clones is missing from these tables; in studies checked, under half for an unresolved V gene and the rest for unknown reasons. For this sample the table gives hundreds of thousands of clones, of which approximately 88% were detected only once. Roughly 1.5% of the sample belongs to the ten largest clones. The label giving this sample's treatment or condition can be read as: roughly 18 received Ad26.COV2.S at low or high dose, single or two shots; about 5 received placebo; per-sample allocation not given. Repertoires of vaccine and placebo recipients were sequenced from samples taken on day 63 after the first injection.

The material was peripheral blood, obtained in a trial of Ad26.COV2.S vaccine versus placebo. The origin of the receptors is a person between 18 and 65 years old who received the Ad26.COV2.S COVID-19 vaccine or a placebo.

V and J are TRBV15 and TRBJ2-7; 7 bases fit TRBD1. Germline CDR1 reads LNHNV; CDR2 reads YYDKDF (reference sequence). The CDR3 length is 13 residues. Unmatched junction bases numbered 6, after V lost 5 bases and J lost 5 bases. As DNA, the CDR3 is TGTGCCACCAGCTTAAGACAGGGAGACGAGCAGTACTTC. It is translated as CATSLRQGDEQYF.

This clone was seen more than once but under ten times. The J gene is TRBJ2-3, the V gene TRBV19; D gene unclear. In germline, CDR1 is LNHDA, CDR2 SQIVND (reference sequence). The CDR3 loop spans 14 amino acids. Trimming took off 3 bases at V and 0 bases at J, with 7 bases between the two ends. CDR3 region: CASSMVHSTDTQYF. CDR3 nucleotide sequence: TGTGCCAGTAGTATGGTCCACAGCACAGATACGCAGTATTTT.

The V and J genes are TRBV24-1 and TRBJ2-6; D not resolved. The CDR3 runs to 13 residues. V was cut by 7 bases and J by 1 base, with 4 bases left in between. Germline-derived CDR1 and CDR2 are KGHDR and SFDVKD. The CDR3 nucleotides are TGTGCCACCAGCCAATCTGGGGCCAACGTCCTGACTTTC. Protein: CATSQSGANVLTF.